The TCR beta chain under discussion was sequenced for a study of blood T cell repertoires in COVID-19. Turning to the study itself: Samples taken during acute and convalescent COVID-19 were collected in the United States, Italy and Spain. PBMCs, B-cell-depleted T cells, or T cells were the source of the cDNA or gDNA that made up the material.

The ends were cut back, 4 bases at V and 12 bases at J, with 11 bases in the middle. CDR1 and CDR2 from the germline V gene are SGHNT and YYREEE (reference sequence). This CDR3 has 11 residues. In the authors' workflow: Amplified reference gene primers provided the basis for estimating nucleated cell counts. The assay was immunoSEQ multiplex PCR, and TCRdb's table has in-frame clones only and misses some. The V and J calls and clone size come from that table; D and trimming were worked out from the DNA. The sample contains around 29,000 clones, 85% to 90% of which appear only once. This TCR was sampled from a man aged 65-85 years with active COVID-19. Sequenced input: peripheral blood. The genes are TRBV5-4 and TRBJ2-1, with D tentatively TRBD1 (5 bases). CDR3: CASSQGRGQFF. CDR3 sequence (DNA): TGTGCCAGCAGCCAGGGTAGGGGGCAGTTCTTC. The variable domain in full, completed from reference TRBV5-4 and TRBJ2-1, reads ETGVTQSPTHLIKTRGQQVTLRCSSQSGHNTVSWYQQALGQGPQFIFQYYREEENGRGNFPPRFSGLQFPNYSSELNVNALELDDSALYLCASSQGRGQFFGPGTRLTVL.